The entry below describes one T cell receptor beta chain. The junction does not match germline at one end; this may be a read error. CDR1 is SGHDN, CDR2 FVKESK, per germline. The CDR3 is 14 residues long. This sample was taken from a study of T cell repertoires in cytomegalovirus infection. One entry per CDR3 protein results from TCRdb running MiXCR on the reads. There are 250,000 to 300,000 distinct CDR3 sequences in the sample; about 23% occur only once, and approximately 14% lies in the top ten. Sequencing input: PBMCs. The sequence was obtained from a human donor in good health (CMV status not recorded). Some clones in this sample may be carry-over from other donors' samples. The rearrangement joins TRBV14 to TRBJ2-5; TRBD1 might be the D (6 bases). CDR3 loop: CASSHRQVGETKYF. CDR3 DNA: TGTGCCAGCAGCCACAGACAGGTTGGAGAGACCAAGTACTTC.